The following is a T cell receptor (beta chain) sequence with its context. Its antigen is as yet unknown. The data are from a study of regulatory T cells in long-lasting Graves disease. Per the germline V gene, CDR1 is SEHNR and CDR2 is FQNEAQ (reference sequence). The V and J ends lost 9 bases and 0 bases respectively, with 12 bases between them. The CDR3 spans 14 residues. Regarding time point: newly diagnosed GD, antithyroid drugs for less than 3 months. Making the TCR library involved RNA that had been extracted from PBMCs. Libraries of TCR beta came from iRepertoire HTBI primers plus Arm-PCR of CDR3 regions. TCRdb reprocessed the multiplex PCR reads via MiXCR and lists one record per CDR3 protein. Of about 620,000 distinct CDR3 sequences listed, 16% were seen once; the top ten hold approximately 20%. Study-wide results and limits: Lower TCR diversity characterized persistent Graves' patients relative to newly diagnosed patients. Relative to new patients (around 1,000), persistent patients exhibited greater sharing of public clonotypes (2,741).

These data also featured in a second study, about T cells in Graves' hyperthyroidism and ophthalmopathy.

This clonotype was obtained from a woman in her thirties with Graves disease. The V gene is TRBV7-9, the J gene TRBJ1-3, with a tentative D call TRBD1 (5 bases). The sample was peripheral blood mononuclear cells (PBMCs), taken at new diagnosis, from a patient treated with antithyroid drugs. The CDR3 loop is CASGRGNSGNTIYF. The CDR3 bases are TGTGCCAGTGGTCGGGGCAACTCTGGAAACACCATATATTTT.